The 20 T cell receptor beta chains listed next were all sequenced from one sample in a study of HIV-infected patients and healthy controls. TCRdb analysed the 5' RACE reads with MiXCR anew, one entry per CDR3 protein. Of about 63,000 distinct CDR3 sequences in the sample, roughly a sixth were seen once. The sample taken for sequencing was CD4+ T cells from blood. These TCRs come from a human donor in good health.

This clonotype was seen more than once but under ten times. V and J are TRBV7-6 and TRBJ2-3; 9 positions match TRBD1. The germline gives CDR1 SGHVS, CDR2 FNYEAQ. V lost 4 bases to trimming and J lost 4 bases; unmatched junction nucleotides: 6. The CDR3 is made up of 15 amino acids. The CDR3 protein is CASSYRDRDPDTQYF. The CDR3 nucleotides are TGTGCCAGCAGCTACCGGGACAGGGACCCAGATACGCAGTATTTT. The full variable domain, completed using reference TRBV7-6 and TRBJ2-3, is GAGVSQSPRYKVTKRGQDVALRCDPISGHVSLYWYRQALGQGPEFLTYFNYEAQQDKSGLPNDRFSAERPEGSISTLTIQRTEQRDSAMYRCASSYRDRDPDTQYFGPGTRLTVL.

This clonotype was found many times. The J gene is TRBJ2-3, the V gene TRBV7-2; D is possibly TRBD2 (6 bases). The V and J ends lost 5 bases and 6 bases respectively, with 15 bases between them. CDR1 is SGHTA and CDR2 is FQGNSA in the germline V gene. This CDR3 region has 14 residues. CDR3 in DNA: TGTGCCAGCAGCGAAGTTGGGGGGAGGGATACGCAGTATTTT. Translating gives CASSEVGGRDTQYF.

This clonotype came up a few times. The V gene is TRBV12-3 or TRBV12-4, the J gene TRBJ1-1; the match to TRBD1 covers 9 bases. CDR3 length: 16 amino acids. With V trimmed by 6 bases and J by 1 base, 9 bases remained unmatched. In DNA, the CDR3 is TGTGCCAGCAGGTCTCCACCGGGACAGGGGAACACTGAAGCTTTCTTT. Translated: CASRSPPGQGNTEAFF.

The chain couples TRBV6-5 to TRBJ2-2; unclear D gene. Trimming removed 6 bases from V and 4 bases from J, with 12 bases in between. This CDR3 is 14 amino acids long. Germline CDR1 is MNHEY and CDR2 is SVGAGI. This CDR3 is CASRVGRPTGELFF. Written as DNA, the CDR3 is TGTGCCAGCAGAGTAGGCAGGCCCACCGGGGAGCTGTTTTTT.

In DNA form, the CDR3 reads TGTGCCGCGACAGGGGCCAAAAACATTCAGTACTTC. Amino acids: CAATGAKNIQYF. The V gene is TRBV30, the J gene TRBJ2-4; 7 positions agree with TRBD1. The CDR3 length is 12 residues. Germline loops: CDR1 GTSNPN, CDR2 SVGIG (reference sequence). With 8 bases clipped from V and 1 base from J, the junction kept 2 bases outside the gene matches.

V is TRBV6-2 or TRBV6-3 and J is TRBJ1-5, with unresolved D. Germline CDR1 is MNHEY and CDR2 is SVGEGT. V lost 5 bases, J lost 0 bases, and 32 bases lay in between. This CDR3 region has 22 residues. The CDR3 DNA reads as TGTGCCAGCAGTCACGGCGGGCCAAAACAAGGGTACCCAAGGCATAGCAATCAGCCCCAGCATTTT. Its translation is CASSHGGPKQGYPRHSNQPQHF.

This clonotype showed up just a few times. V usage is TRBV6-2 or TRBV6-3 and J usage is TRBJ2-3; D perhaps matches TRBD2 (5 bases). With 2 bases removed from V and 3 bases from J, the gap between germline ends came to 12 bases. The V gene's germline CDR1 is MNHEY and CDR2 SVGEGT. The CDR3 is 15 residues long. The CDR3 is CASSYTSPGTDTQYF. In DNA form, the CDR3 reads TGTGCCAGCAGTTACACGTCCCCGGGAACAGATACGCAGTATTTT.

In its sample, this clonotype was seen a few times. CDR3 DNA sequence: TGTGCCAGCAGCCCAGGGGGTAGTTCGAACACCGGGGAGCTGTTTTTT. This gives the protein CASSPGGSSNTGELFF. This sequence joins TRBV7-2 and TRBJ2-2, with 7 bases matching TRBD1. Per the germline V gene, CDR1 is SGHTA and CDR2 is FQGNSA. The CDR3 is 16 amino acids. V trimming: 5 bases; J trimming: 0 bases; junction bases outside the gene matches: 6.

This clonotype was counted ten times or more. The J gene is TRBJ2-7, the V gene TRBV5-1, with 9 bases fitting TRBD1. This CDR3 has 15 amino acids. After removal of 2 bases from V and 1 base from J, the junction contained 4 bases not matched to a gene. From germline, CDR1 is SGHRS and CDR2 YFSETQ. The CDR3 nucleotides read TGCGCCAGCAGCTTTTTGGACAGGGGTTCCTACGAGCAGTACTTC. Translated, it gives CASSFLDRGSYEQYF.

V and J are TRBV12-5 and TRBJ2-1, with 9 bases matching TRBD1. J lost 9 bases, V lost 1 base, and 4 bases had no gene match. This CDR3 has 14 amino acids. The V gene's germline CDR1 is LGHNT and CDR2 FRNRAP. CDR3 in amino acids: CASGLGQGGSEQFF. For the CDR3, the DNA is TGTGCTAGTGGTTTGGGACAGGGGGGTAGTGAGCAGTTCTTC.

This clonotype was seen only a few times. This chain connects TRBV28 to TRBJ1-2, with D possibly being TRBD1 (5 bases). The CDR3 sequence is 14 residues long. The germline CDR1 and CDR2 sequences are MDHEN and SYDVKM. V was trimmed by 5 bases and J by 4 bases, leaving 14 bases between them. CDR3 sequence: CASSAGVGGYGYTF. The DNA for the CDR3 is TGTGCCAGCAGTGCTGGCGTGGGGGGCTATGGCTACACCTTC.

The J gene is TRBJ2-2, the V gene TRBV6-2 or TRBV6-3; D is uncertain. CDR1 is MNHEY, CDR2 SVGEGT, per germline. With 7 bases removed from V and 6 bases from J, the gap between germline ends came to 12 bases. The CDR3 runs 13 residues. This CDR3 reads CASTNARPGELFF. CDR3 DNA sequence: TGTGCCAGCACTAACGCTAGGCCCGGGGAGCTGTTTTTT.

This clonotype showed up just a few times. The CDR3 DNA reads as TGTGCCTACAGACGATCCATTGTAGTAGGATATGGCTACACCTTC. It codes for CAYRRSIVVGYGYTF. This chain uses TRBV30 with TRBJ1-2; no clear D gene. V dropped 7 bases and J dropped 5 bases, with 23 bases sitting between them. CDR3 size: 15 residues. Germline CDR1 is GTSNPN and CDR2 is SVGIG (reference sequence).

This clonotype was counted ten times or more. V usage is TRBV29-1 and J usage is TRBJ1-2; possible D gene TRBD1, 6 bases. Trimming removed 6 bases at V and 6 bases at J, with 11 bases between. Germline CDR1 reads SQVTM; CDR2 reads ANQGSEA. CDR3 length: 11 residues. The CDR3 DNA reads TGCAGCGTCACTTCAGGGGATGGCTACACCTTC. Protein: CSVTSGDGYTF.

This clonotype was seen a few times. V gene TRBV20-1 combines with J gene TRBJ2-2; 8 positions match TRBD1. After removal of 5 bases from V and 1 base from J, the junction contained 3 bases not matched to a gene. The CDR3 is made up of 14 amino acids. The germline gives CDR1 DFQATT, CDR2 SNEGSKA (reference sequence). The CDR3 sequence is CSAGDRLNTGELFF. As DNA, the CDR3 is TGCAGTGCTGGGGACAGGTTGAACACCGGGGAGCTGTTTTTT.

This chain uses TRBV7-2 with TRBJ1-2; 10 bases align to TRBD1. This CDR3 is built from 16 residues. CDR1 is SGHTA and CDR2 is FQGNSA in the germline V gene. V gave up 6 bases and J gave up 2 bases; unmatched junction bases: 9. CDR3 nucleotides: TGTGCCAGCAGGGACAGGGGGGAAACTCTGAACTATGGCTACACCTTC. This translates into CASRDRGETLNYGYTF. Full variable domain (rest looked up from reference TRBV7-2 and TRBJ1-2): GAGVSQSPSNKVTEKGKDVELRCDPISGHTALYWYRQSLGQGLEFLIYFQGNSAPDKSGLPSDRFSAERTGGSVSTLTIQRTQQEDSAVYLCASRDRGETLNYGYTFGSGTRLTVV.

This clonotype was detected only a few times. The V gene is TRBV6-2 or TRBV6-3, the J gene TRBJ1-5, with a possible D match to TRBD1 (6 bases). The V gene lost 7 bases and the J gene lost 2 bases, with 15 bases spanning the gap. The CDR3 spans 15 residues. In germline, CDR1 is MNHEY, CDR2 SVGEGT. The CDR3 region is CASNPDSPGNQPQHF. CDR3 DNA sequence: TGTGCCAGCAATCCGGACAGCCCGGGCAATCAGCCCCAGCATTTT.

This chain joins TRBV5-1 and TRBJ1-4, with D perhaps TRBD1 (6 bases). This CDR3 is built from 14 residues. Trimming removed 6 bases from V and 5 bases from J, with 14 bases in between. Germline V gene lookup returns CDR1 SGHRS and CDR2 YFSETQ. Here the CDR3 DNA reads TGCGCCAGCAAAAGCGGGGGCAGGAATGAAAAACTGTTTTTT. Its translation: CASKSGGRNEKLFF. Drawing the rest from reference TRBV5-1 and TRBJ1-4, the complete variable domain is KAGVTQTPRYLIKTRGQQVTLSCSPISGHRSVSWYQQTPGQGLQFLFEYFSETQRNKGNFPGRFSGRQFSNSRSEMNVSTLELGDSALYLCASKSGGRNEKLFFGSGTQLSVL.

This clonotype has only a few counts. V gene TRBV2 combines with J gene TRBJ2-1; D may correspond to TRBD1 or TRBD2 (5 bases each). Deletions cut 0 bases from V and 0 bases from J, with 12 bases between. The germline CDR1 and CDR2 sequences are SNHLY and FYNNEI. There are 17 residues in the CDR3. The CDR3 nucleotides read TGTGCCAGCAGTGAAGCACGGGGCGCGGGCTCCTACAATGAGCAGTTCTTC. This codes for CASSEARGAGSYNEQFF.

This clonotype was found a few times. The J gene is TRBJ2-1, the V gene TRBV4-3; 9 bases line up with TRBD2. Germline lookup yields CDR1 LGHNA and CDR2 YSLEER. The J segment lost 9 bases and the V segment lost 1 base, leaving 10 bases of the junction unmatched. The CDR3 has 16 amino acids. CDR3 in amino acids: CASSQVMAGGPGEQFF. The CDR3 DNA sequence: TGCGCCAGCAGCCAAGTTATGGCGGGAGGGCCGGGTGAGCAGTTCTTC.